Here is one TCR beta chain with its context. Its antigen is still unknown. A second PCR of about 6 to 11 cycles used a sample-barcoded 5' primer and a J-beta primer mix. A tag from a template-switch adaptor with 12 random nucleotides marked each cDNA molecule. TCRdb re-called the 5' RACE reads through MiXCR, storing one row per CDR3 protein. The data contain roughly 680,000 distinct CDR3 sequences, over 40% of them seen just once; the ten biggest clones take up about 13%. This entry belongs to a study of blood T cells in healthy people across ages. Study observations and caveats: Naive and antigen-experienced cells were not separated, limiting conclusive comparison.

Donors each provided about 10 milliliters of peripheral blood. The V gene end was trimmed by 7 bases and the J gene end by 4 bases; junction bases not matched to a gene: 12. Germline V CDR1 and CDR2: SNHLY, FYNNEI. CDR3 size: 15 residues. This receptor was taken from an elderly woman in good health. The chain combines TRBV2 with TRBJ1-1; 7 bases fit TRBD1. Sequencing input: blood. CDR3 in DNA: TGTGCCAGCATTATTTATGGGACAGTTGGCACTGAAGCTTTCTTT. Its translation is CASIIYGTVGTEAFF.